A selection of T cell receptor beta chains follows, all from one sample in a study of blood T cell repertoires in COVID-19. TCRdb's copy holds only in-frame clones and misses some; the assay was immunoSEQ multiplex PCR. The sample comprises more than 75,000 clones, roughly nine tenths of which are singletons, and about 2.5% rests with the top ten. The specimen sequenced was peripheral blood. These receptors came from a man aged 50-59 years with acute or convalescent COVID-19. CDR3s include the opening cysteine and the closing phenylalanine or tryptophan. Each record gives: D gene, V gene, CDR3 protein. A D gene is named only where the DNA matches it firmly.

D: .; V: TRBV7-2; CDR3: CASGRGLNTEAFF
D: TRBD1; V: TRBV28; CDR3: CASSFWDRSLSNQPQHF
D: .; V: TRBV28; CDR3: CASSLAGGRQPQHF
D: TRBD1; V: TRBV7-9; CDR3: CASSLDRGGYTF
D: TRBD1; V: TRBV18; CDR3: CASSLRGRGGETQYF
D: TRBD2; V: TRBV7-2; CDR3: CASSLSSGSIEQYF
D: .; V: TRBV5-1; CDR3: CASSLALGTEETQYF
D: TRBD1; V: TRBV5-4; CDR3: CASSSFNRDRDHGYTF
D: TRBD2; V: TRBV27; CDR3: CASRSRPGLVTDTQYF
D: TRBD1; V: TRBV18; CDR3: CASSDDRVIQYF
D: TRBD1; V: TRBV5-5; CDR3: CASSPGTAAREPQHF
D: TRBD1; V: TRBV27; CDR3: CASSPDPTGGSGYTF
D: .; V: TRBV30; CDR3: CAWSATGFQPQHF
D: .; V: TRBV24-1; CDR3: CATSDWGDSTDTQYF
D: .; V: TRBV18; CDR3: CASSPDTYEQYF
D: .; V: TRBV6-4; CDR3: CASSQSGAGGYTF
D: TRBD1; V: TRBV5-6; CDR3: CASLPRDRGNYGYTF
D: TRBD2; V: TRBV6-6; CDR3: CASRPSGRSYNEQFF
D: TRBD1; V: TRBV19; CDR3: CASSKGRGLRETQYF
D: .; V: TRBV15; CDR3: CATSRARTEDTEAFF